These 11 T cell receptor beta chains share one sample of origin, sequenced in a study of PD-1 blockade in classical Hodgkin lymphoma. The data were produced by immunoSEQ multiplex PCR, yet TCRdb's version contains in-frame clones alone and is incomplete. The sample lists over 85,000 clones; 90% to 95% were seen once. The time point denotes: cycle 4 day 1 (C4D1), after less than 7 weeks of nivolumab. Following autologous stem cell transplantation, relapse occurred in every patient, and exposure to brentuximab vedotin varied. The input for sequencing was peripheral blood mononuclear cells (PBMCs), taken before the fourth cycle of nivolumab. All receptors derive from a human donor with classical Hodgkin lymphoma.

V is TRBV5-1 and J is TRBJ1-3; possible D gene TRBD1, 5 bases. Germline assignment: CDR1 SGHRS and CDR2 YFSETQ. Trimming removed 5 bases at V and 0 bases at J, with 12 bases between. The CDR3 totals 15 residues. The CDR3 bases are TGCGCCAGCAGTGCCCCGGGGGACTCTGGAAACACCATATATTTT. Translated: CASSAPGDSGNTIYF.

This clone is a singleton in its sample. This chain links TRBV6-1 with TRBJ1-4; possible D gene TRBD1, 5 bases. Trimming shortened V by 5 bases and J by 7 bases, and 11 bases separated the two germline ends. Germline V gives CDR1 MNHNS, CDR2 SASEGT. CDR3 length equals 13 residues. As DNA, the CDR3 is TGTGCCAGCAGTTTAAGACAGCTTGAAAAACTGTTTTTT. Protein product: CASSLRQLEKLFF.

The rearrangement uses TRBV18 and TRBJ2-5, with a possible D match to TRBD2 (6 bases). The germline V gene encodes CDR1 KGHSH and CDR2 LQKENI. The CDR3 runs 14 residues. Trimming left V 2 bases short and J 3 bases short, with 10 bases between. The chain's CDR3 is CASSPTSWKETQYF. For the CDR3, the DNA is TGTGCCAGCTCACCAACTAGCTGGAAAGAGACCCAGTACTTC.

In nucleotides, the CDR3 is TGTGCCAGCAGCTTAGGGGAGAACACTGAAGCTTTCTTT. Its translation is CASSLGENTEAFF. This sequence joins TRBV13 and TRBJ1-1; no firm D call. Germline-derived CDR1 and CDR2 are PRHDT and FYEKMQ (reference sequence). Trimming stripped 0 bases from V and 1 base from J, with 3 bases between. CDR3 length: 13 amino acids.

The chain has TRBV28 and TRBJ1-2; D perhaps matches TRBD1 (6 bases). The V and J ends lost 8 bases and 8 bases respectively, with 18 bases between them. Germline-derived CDR1 and CDR2 are MDHEN and SYDVKM. This CDR3 region has 13 residues. CDR3 protein: CASFAWGGGGYTF. The CDR3 nucleotides read TGTGCCAGCTTCGCCTGGGGGGGCGGCGGCTACACCTTC.

The V gene is TRBV6-5, the J gene TRBJ2-7; tentative D call: TRBD2 (5 bases). Germline values: CDR1 MNHEY, CDR2 SVGAGI. V was cut by 7 bases and J by 5 bases, with 21 bases left in between. This CDR3 is built from 15 residues. The CDR3 protein is CASTAIGRQKNEQYF. The CDR3 DNA reads as TGTGCCAGCACCGCCATTGGGAGACAAAAGAACGAGCAGTACTTC.

The V call is TRBV5-1, the J call TRBJ1-6, with 7 bases matching TRBD1. CDR3 length: 13 residues. Per germline, CDR1 SGHRS and CDR2 YFSETQ. V was pared by 4 bases and J by 8 bases, with 3 bases of the junction left unmatched. CDR3 residues: CASSTTGDSPLHF. Written as DNA, the CDR3 is TGCGCCAGCAGCACCACAGGGGATTCACCCCTCCACTTT.

The CDR3 protein is CASSLATGLAVNTGELFF. CDR3 DNA sequence: TGTGCCAGCAGCTTAGCGACGGGACTAGCGGTTAACACCGGGGAGCTGTTTTTT. This chain connects TRBV13 to TRBJ2-2; 11 nucleotides line up with TRBD2. In germline, CDR1 is PRHDT, CDR2 FYEKMQ (reference sequence). Trimming at V came to 1 base and at J to 2 bases, leaving 6 bases not matched to a gene. The CDR3 extends over 18 amino acids.

The chain links TRBV27 to TRBJ2-1; TRBD2 might be the D (7 bases). V lost 2 bases, J lost 4 bases, and 15 bases lay in between. This CDR3 region has 16 residues. Germline values: CDR1 MNHEY, CDR2 SMNVEV (reference sequence). The CDR3 protein is CASSLAGEGGYNEQFF. Written as DNA, the CDR3 is TGTGCCAGCAGTTTAGCGGGAGAAGGGGGGTACAATGAGCAGTTCTTC.

This chain links TRBV28 with TRBJ1-1; D gene ambiguous. In germline, CDR1 is MDHEN, CDR2 SYDVKM. The CDR3 contains 13 residues. V was pared by 3 bases and J by 10 bases, with 15 bases between. The chain's CDR3 is CASSFPGPRGAFF. The CDR3 region has the DNA TGTGCCAGCAGTTTTCCAGGTCCCCGAGGAGCTTTCTTT. The whole variable domain, filled in from reference TRBV28 and TRBJ1-1, reads DVKVTQSSRYLVKRTGEKVFLECVQDMDHENMFWYRQDPGLGLRLIYFSYDVKMKEKGDIPEGYSVSREKKERFSLILESASTNQTSMYLCASSFPGPRGAFFGQGTRLTVV.

The genes are TRBV7-9 and TRBJ1-2; D is ambiguous. CDR3 length equals 12 residues. Trimming removed 1 base from V and 5 bases from J, with 5 bases in between. Per the germline V gene, CDR1 is SEHNR and CDR2 is FQNEAQ (reference sequence). As DNA, the CDR3 is TGTGCCAGCAGCTTAGGCCAGTATGGCTACACCTTC. It yields the protein CASSLGQYGYTF.